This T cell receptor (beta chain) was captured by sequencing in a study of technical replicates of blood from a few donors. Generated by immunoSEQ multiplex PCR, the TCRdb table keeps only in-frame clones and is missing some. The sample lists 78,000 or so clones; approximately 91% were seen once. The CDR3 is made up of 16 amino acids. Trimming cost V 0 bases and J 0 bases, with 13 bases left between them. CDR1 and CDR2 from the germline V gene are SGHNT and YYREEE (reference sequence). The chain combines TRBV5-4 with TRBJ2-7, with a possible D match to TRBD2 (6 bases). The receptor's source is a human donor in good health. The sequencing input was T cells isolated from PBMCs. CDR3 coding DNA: TGTGCCAGCAGCTTGGCCAGGCGGGATCGCTCCTACGAGCAGTACTTC. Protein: CASSLARRDRSYEQYF.